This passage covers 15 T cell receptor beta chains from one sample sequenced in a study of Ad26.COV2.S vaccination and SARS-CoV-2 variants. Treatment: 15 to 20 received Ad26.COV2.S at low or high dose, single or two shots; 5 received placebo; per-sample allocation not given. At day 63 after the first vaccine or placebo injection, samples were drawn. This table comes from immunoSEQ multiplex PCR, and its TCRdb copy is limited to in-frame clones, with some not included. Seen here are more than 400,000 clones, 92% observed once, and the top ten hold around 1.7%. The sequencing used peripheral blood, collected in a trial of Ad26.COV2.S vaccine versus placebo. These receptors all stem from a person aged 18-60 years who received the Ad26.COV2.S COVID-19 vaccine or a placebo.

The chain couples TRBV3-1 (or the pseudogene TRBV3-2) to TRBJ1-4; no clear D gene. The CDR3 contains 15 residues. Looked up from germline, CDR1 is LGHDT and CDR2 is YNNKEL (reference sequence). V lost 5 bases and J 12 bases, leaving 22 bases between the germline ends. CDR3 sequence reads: CASSMRTGGMMELFF. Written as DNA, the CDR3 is TGTGCCAGCAGCATGCGGACGGGTGGCATGATGGAACTGTTTTTT.

The CDR3 region is CASSETGNSPLHF. CDR3 DNA: TGTGCCAGCAGTGAGACAGGGAATTCACCCCTCCACTTT. The chain uses TRBV6-4 and TRBJ1-6, with 7 bases lining up with TRBD1. This CDR3 contains 13 residues. The germline V gene has CDR1 MRHNA and CDR2 SNTAGT. After removal of 3 bases from V and 7 bases from J, the junction contained 0 bases not matched to a gene.

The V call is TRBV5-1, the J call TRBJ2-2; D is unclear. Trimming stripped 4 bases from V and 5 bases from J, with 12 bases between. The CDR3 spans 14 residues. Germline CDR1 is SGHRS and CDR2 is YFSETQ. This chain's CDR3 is CASSEGVWTGELFF. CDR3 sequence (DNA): TGCGCCAGCAGCGAAGGTGTTTGGACCGGGGAGCTGTTTTTT.

The CDR3 coding sequence is TGCGCCAGCAGCCAAATCCGGACCTTTATGGGCGGCTACACCTTC. This codes for CASSQIRTFMGGYTF. The chain joins TRBV4-3 to TRBJ1-2; D remains ambiguous. In germline, CDR1 is LGHNA, CDR2 YSLEER. Trimming left V 2 bases short and J 8 bases short, with 18 bases between. The CDR3 consists of 15 residues.

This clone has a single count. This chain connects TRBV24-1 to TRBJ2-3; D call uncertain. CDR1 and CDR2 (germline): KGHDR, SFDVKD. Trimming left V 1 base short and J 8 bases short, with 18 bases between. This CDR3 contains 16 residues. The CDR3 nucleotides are TGTGCCACCAGTGATTTTAGGCCGGAAGGCTGGGGTACGCAGTATTTT. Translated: CATSDFRPEGWGTQYF.

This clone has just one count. This chain's CDR3 is CASSFLGEGYGYTF. CDR3 nucleotide sequence: TGTGCCAGCAGTTTTCTTGGGGAAGGCTATGGCTACACCTTC. The genes are TRBV28 and TRBJ1-2; D is unresolved. Per the germline V gene, CDR1 is MDHEN and CDR2 is SYDVKM. Between the trimmed V and J ends, which lost 3 bases and 4 bases, there was a span of 12 bases. The CDR3 spans 14 residues.

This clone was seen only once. CDR3 sequence: CASGEVAGNQPQHF. The CDR3 region has the DNA TGTGCCAGCGGGGAGGTAGCGGGCAATCAGCCCCAGCATTTT. The rearrangement uses TRBV21-1 and TRBJ1-5. TRBV21-1 is a known pseudogene. This CDR3 comprises 14 residues.

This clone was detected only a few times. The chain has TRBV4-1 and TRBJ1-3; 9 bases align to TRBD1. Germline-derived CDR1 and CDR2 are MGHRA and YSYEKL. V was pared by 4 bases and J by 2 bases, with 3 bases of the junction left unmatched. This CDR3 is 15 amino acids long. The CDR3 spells CASSPTGGTGNTIYF. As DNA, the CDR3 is TGCGCCAGCAGCCCGACAGGGGGTACTGGAAACACCATATATTTT.

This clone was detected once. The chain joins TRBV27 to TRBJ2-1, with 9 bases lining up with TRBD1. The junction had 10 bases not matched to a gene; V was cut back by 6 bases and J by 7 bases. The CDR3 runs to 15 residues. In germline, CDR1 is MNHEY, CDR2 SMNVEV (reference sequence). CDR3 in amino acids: CASRAPGQGVNEQFF. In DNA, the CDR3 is TGTGCCAGCAGGGCCCCGGGACAGGGTGTAAATGAGCAGTTCTTC.

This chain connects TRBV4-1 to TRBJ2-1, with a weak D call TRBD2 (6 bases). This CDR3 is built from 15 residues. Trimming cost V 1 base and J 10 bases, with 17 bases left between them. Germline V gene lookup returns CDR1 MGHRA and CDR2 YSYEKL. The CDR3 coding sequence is TGCGCCAGCAGCCAAGTGGGAGGCTCAATGGGGGAGCAGTTCTTC. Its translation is CASSQVGGSMGEQFF.

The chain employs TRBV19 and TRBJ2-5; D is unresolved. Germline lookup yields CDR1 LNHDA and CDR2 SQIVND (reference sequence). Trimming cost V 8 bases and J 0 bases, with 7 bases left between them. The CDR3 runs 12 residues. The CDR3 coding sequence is TGTGCCAGTCGAGACAACCAAGAGACCCAGTACTTC. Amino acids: CASRDNQETQYF.

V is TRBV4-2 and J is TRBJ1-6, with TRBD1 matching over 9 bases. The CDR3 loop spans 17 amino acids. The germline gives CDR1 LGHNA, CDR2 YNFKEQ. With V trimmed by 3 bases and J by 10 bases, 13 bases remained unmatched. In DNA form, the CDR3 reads TGTGCCAGCAGCCATTCCCCGGGGGGGGACAGGGAGTCACCCCTCCACTTT. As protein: CASSHSPGGDRESPLHF.

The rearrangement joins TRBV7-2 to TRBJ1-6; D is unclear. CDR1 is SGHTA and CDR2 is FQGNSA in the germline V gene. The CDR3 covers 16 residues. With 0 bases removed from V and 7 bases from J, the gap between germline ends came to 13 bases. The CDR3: CASSLANGFRNSPLHF. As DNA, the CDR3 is TGTGCCAGCAGCTTAGCTAACGGGTTCCGCAATTCACCCCTCCACTTT.

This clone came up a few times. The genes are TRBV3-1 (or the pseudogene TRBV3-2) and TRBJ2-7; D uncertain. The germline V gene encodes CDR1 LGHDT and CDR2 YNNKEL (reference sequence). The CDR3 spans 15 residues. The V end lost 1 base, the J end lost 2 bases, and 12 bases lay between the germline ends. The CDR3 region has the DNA TGTGCCAGCAGCCAAGGACCGAAGTCCCCCTACGAGCAGTACTTC. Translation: CASSQGPKSPYEQYF.

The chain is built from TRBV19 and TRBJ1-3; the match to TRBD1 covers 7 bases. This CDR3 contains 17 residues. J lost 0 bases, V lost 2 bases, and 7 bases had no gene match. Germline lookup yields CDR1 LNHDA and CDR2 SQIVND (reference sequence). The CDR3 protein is CASSILSGTASGNTIYF. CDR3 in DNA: TGTGCCAGTAGTATACTCTCCGGGACAGCCTCTGGAAACACCATATATTTT. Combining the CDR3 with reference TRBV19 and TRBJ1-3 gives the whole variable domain DGGITQSPKYLFRKEGQNVTLSCEQNLNHDAMYWYRQDPGQGLRLIYYSQIVNDFQKGDIAEGYSVSREKKESFPLTVTSAQKNPTAFYLCASSILSGTASGNTIYFGEGSWLTVV.